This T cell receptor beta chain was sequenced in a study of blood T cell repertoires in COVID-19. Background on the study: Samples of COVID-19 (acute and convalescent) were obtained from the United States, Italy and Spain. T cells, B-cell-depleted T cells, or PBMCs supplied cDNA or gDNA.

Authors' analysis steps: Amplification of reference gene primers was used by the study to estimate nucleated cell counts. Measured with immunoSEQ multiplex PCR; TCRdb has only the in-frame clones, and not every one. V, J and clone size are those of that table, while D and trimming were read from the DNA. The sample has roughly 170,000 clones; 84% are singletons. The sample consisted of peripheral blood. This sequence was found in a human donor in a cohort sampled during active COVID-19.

The CDR3 coding sequence is TGTGCCAGCAGTTCTACAGCGAACACTGAAGCTTTCTTT. Translated, it gives CASSSTANTEAFF. The chain uses TRBV5-6 and TRBJ1-1; unclear D gene. Looked up from germline, CDR1 is SGHDT and CDR2 is YYEEEE. This CDR3 is 13 amino acids long. Trimming removed 5 bases from V and 1 base from J, with 9 bases in between.